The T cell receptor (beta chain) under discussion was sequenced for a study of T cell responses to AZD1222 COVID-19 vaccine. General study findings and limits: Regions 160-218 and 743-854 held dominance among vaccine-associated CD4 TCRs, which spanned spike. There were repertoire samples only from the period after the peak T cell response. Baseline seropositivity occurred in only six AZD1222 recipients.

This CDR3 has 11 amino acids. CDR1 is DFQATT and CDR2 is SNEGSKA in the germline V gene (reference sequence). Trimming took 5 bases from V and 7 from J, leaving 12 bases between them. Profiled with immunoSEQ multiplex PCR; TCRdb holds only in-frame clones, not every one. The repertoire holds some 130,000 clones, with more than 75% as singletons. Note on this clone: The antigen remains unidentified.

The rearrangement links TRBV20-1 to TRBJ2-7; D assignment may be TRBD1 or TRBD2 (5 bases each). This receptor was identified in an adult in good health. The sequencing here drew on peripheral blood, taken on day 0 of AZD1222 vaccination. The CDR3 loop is CSAVGRVEQYF. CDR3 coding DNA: TGCAGTGCTGTGGGACGGGTGGAGCAGTACTTC.